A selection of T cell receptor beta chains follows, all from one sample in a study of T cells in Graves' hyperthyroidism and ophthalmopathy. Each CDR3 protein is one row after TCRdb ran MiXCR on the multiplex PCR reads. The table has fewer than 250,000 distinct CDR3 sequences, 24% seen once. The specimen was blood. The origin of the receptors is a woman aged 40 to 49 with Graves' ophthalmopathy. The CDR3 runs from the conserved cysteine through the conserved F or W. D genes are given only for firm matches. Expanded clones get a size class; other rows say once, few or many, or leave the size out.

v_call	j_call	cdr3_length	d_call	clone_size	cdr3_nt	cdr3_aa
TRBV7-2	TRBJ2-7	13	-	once	TGTGCCAGCAGCTTAGTTCCAGTCAACGAGCAGTACTTC	CASSLVPVNEQYF
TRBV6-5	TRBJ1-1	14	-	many	TGTGCCAGCAGCCCAACAGACGGGAACACTGAAGCTTTCTTT	CASSPTDGNTEAFF
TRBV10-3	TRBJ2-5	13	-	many	TGTGCCATCAGTGGAAAGAGGGAAGAGACCCAGTACTTC	CAISGKREETQYF
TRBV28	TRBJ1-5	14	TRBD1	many	TGTGCCAGCAGTCCGGACAGGGCTAATCAGCCCCAGCATTTT	CASSPDRANQPQHF
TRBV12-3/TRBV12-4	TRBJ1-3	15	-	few	TGTGCCAGCAGTTTACCCCTCGGCTCTGGAAACACCATATATTTT	CASSLPLGSGNTIYF
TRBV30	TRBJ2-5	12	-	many	TGTGCCTGGTCACAGACCCAAGAGACCCAGTACTTC	CAWSQTQETQYF
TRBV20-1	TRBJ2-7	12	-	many	TGCAGTGCTAGAGATGAGGTGTACGAGCAGTACTTC	CSARDEVYEQYF
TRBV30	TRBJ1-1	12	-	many	TGTGCCTGGAGTGAGAAGGTTGCTGAAGCTTTCTTT	CAWSEKVAEAFF
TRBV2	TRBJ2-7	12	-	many	TGTGCCAGCATCCAGGGTGGGTACGAGCAGTACTTC	CASIQGGYEQYF
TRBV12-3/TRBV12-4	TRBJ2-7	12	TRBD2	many	TGTGCCAGCAGAGGACTAGCGTTCGAGCAGTACTTC	CASRGLAFEQYF
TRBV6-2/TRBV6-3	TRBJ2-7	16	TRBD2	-	TGTGCCAGCAGCAAATCTAGGCTAGCGGGAGGGAGCGAGCAGTACTTC	CASSKSRLAGGSEQYF
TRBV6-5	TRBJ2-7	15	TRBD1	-	TGTGCCAGCAGTTCCTCCGGGACAGTCTCCTACGAGCAGTACTTC	CASSSSGTVSYEQYF
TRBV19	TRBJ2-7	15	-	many	TGTGCCAGTAGTATTCTTTGGGGAGGGGGCTACGAGCAGTACTTC	CASSILWGGGYEQYF
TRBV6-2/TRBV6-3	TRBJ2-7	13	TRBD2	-	TGTGCCAGCAGACCGGGACTAGTAGGCGAGCAGTACTTC	CASRPGLVGEQYF
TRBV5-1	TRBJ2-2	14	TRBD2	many	TGCGCCAGCAGCGGACTAACTAGCGCCGGGGAGCTGTTTTTT	CASSGLTSAGELFF
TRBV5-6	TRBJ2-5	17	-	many	TGTGCCAGCAGCTTGGGGTTACAGGGGACTAGGAGTAAGACCCAGTACTTC	CASSLGLQGTRSKTQYF
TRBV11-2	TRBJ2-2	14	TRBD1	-	TGTGCCAGCAGCACCGGGACAGGATCCGGGGAGCTGTTTTTT	CASSTGTGSGELFF
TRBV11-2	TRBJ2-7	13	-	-	TGTGCCAGCAAACCGGCGGCGACTTACGAGCAGTACTTC	CASKPAATYEQYF
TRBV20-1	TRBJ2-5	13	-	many	TGCAGTGCTAGAGATCCTCCTATAGAGACCCAGTACTTC	CSARDPPIETQYF
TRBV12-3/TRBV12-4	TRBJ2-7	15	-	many	TGTGCCAGCAGTTTTAGCCAGGGGATAAGCTACGAGCGGTACTTC	CASSFSQGISYERYF
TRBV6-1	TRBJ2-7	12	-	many	TGTGCCAGCAGTGCCCATCGCCTGGAGCAGTACTTC	CASSAHRLEQYF
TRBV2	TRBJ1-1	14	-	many	TGTGCCAGCAGTTACGGAGGGACGGGGACTGAAGCTTTCTTT	CASSYGGTGTEAFF
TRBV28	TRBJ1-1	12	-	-	TGTGCCACCCCTTTGGGGGACACTGAAGCTTTCTTT	CATPLGDTEAFF
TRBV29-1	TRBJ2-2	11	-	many	TGCAGCGTTAAGAACACCGGGGAGCTGTTTTTT	CSVKNTGELFF
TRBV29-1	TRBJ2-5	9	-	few	TGCAGCGTTGAAGAGACCCAGTACTTC	CSVEETQYF